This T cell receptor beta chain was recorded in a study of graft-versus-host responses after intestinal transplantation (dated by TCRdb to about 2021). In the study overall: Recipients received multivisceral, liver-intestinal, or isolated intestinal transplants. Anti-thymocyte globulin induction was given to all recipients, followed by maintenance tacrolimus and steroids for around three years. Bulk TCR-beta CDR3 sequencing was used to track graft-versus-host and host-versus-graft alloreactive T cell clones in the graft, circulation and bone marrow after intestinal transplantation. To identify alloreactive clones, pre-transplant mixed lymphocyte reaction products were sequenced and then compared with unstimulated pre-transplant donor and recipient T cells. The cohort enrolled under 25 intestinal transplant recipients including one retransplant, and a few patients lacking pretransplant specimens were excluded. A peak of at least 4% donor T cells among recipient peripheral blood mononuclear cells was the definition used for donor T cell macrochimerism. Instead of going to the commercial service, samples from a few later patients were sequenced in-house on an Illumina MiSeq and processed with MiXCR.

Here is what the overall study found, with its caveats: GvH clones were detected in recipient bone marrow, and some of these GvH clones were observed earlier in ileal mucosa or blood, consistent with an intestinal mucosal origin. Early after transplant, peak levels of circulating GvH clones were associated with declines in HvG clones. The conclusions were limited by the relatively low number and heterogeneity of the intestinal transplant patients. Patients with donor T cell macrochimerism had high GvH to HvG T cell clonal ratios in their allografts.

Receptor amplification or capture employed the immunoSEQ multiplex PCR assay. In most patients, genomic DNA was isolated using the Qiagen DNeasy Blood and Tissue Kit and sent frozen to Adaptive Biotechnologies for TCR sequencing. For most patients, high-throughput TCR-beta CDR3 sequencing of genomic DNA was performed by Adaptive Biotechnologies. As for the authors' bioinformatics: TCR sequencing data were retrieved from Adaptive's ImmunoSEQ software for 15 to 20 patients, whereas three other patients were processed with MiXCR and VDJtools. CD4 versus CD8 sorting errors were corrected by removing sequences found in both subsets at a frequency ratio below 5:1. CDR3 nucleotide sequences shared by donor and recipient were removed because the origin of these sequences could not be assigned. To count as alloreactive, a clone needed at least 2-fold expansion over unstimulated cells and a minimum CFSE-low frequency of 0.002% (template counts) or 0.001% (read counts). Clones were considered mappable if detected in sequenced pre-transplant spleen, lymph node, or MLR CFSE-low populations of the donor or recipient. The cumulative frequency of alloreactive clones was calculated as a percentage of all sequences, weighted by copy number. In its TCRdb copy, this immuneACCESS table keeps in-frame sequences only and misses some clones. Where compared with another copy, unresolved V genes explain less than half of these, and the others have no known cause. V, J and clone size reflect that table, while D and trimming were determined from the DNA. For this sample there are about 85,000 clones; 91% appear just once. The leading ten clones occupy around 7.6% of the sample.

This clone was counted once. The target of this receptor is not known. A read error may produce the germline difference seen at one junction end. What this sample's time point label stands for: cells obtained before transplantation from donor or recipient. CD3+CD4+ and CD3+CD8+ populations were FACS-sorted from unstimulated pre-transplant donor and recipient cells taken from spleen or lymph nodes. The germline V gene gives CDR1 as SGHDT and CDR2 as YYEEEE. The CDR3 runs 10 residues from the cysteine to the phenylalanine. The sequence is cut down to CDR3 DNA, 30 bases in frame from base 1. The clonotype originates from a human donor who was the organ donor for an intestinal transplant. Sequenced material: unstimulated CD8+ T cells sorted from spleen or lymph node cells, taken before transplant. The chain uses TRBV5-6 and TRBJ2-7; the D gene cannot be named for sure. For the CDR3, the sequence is CASSGRTVSF. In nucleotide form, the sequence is TGTGCCAGCAGCGGACGGACGGTTAGCTTC.